This T cell receptor (beta chain) was obtained from a study of blood T cell repertoires in COVID-19. Note on this clone: One junction end does not reproduce the germline sequence, and a read error may be involved.

CDR3 length: 15 amino acids. Germline V gives CDR1 MNHEY, CDR2 SMNVEV (reference sequence). TCRdb's table, derived via immunoSEQ multiplex PCR, lists solely in-frame clones and lacks some. The table lists fewer than 110,000 clones, about three quarters of them singletons. The receptor's source is an older man with acute or convalescent COVID-19. The V call is TRBV27, the J call TRBJ1-4; weak D call: TRBD1 (6 bases). The source material was peripheral blood. Here the CDR3 reads CVSSLLQGANEKLFF. Written as DNA, the CDR3 is TGTGTCAGCAGTTTACTACAGGGCGCAAATGAAAAACTGTTTTTT.